Listed here are 19 T cell receptor beta chains from one sample, sequenced in a study of cytomegalovirus exposure and HLA in healthy donors (dated 2017 in TCRdb). Library method: the immunoSEQ multiplex PCR assay. The multiplex PCR relied on a mix of 60 forward primers for TCR Vbeta segments and 13 reverse primers for TCR Jbeta segments. The table comes from immuneACCESS by way of TCRdb, which keeps in-frame sequences with V and J called. Part of the clones is missing from these tables; in studies checked, under half for an unresolved V gene and the rest for unknown reasons. The sample table records over 55,000 clones; around three quarters of these occur just once. Approximately 4.2% of the sample rests with the top ten. Sequencing was carried out using PBMCs. These receptors all come from a woman younger than 45 in good health and CMV-seronegative.

The rearrangement uses TRBV27 and TRBJ2-7; 7 bases agree with TRBD2. V lost 7 bases to trimming and J lost 5 bases; unmatched junction nucleotides: 11. The CDR3 runs to 14 residues. Germline V gene sequence: CDR1 MNHEY, CDR2 SMNVEV (reference sequence). The CDR3 region has the DNA TGTGCCAGCACTAATGGGGGGGTGGGGAACGAGCAGTACTTC. Amino acid sequence: CASTNGGVGNEQYF.

The CDR3 sequence is CASSPDRGWYNEQFF. The CDR3 nucleotides are TGTGCCAGCAGTCCGGACAGGGGGTGGTACAATGAGCAGTTCTTC. The chain recombines TRBV7-9 with TRBJ2-1, with 10 nucleotides matching TRBD1. CDR1 SEHNR and CDR2 FQNEAQ come from the germline V gene (reference sequence). This CDR3 region has 15 residues. Trimming removed 6 bases from V and 4 bases from J; junction bases left unmatched: 6.

The rearrangement uses TRBV28 and TRBJ2-7; TRBD1 aligns across 7 bases. Losses at the gene ends were 7 bases for V and 3 bases for J; bases not matched to a gene: 12. The CDR3 consists of 15 residues. Germline CDR1 reads MDHEN; CDR2 reads SYDVKM. CDR3 coding DNA: TGTGCCAGCACCACAGGGGTTAATGCGTTCTACGAGCAGTACTTC. It translates to CASTTGVNAFYEQYF.

CDR3 region: CAWSLGQGSYEQYF. The DNA for the CDR3 is TGTGCCTGGAGCCTAGGACAGGGGTCCTACGAGCAGTACTTC. This chain connects TRBV30 to TRBJ2-7, with 9 bases fitting TRBD1. Germline V gene lookup returns CDR1 GTSNPN and CDR2 SVGIG (reference sequence). There are 14 residues in the CDR3. Germline trimming cut 3 bases from V and 1 base from J; bases unmatched to any gene: 4.

The chain couples TRBV4-3 to TRBJ2-7; D gene ambiguous. The V gene lost 0 bases and the J gene lost 5 bases, with 17 bases spanning the gap. The CDR3 is 16 residues long. Germline assignment: CDR1 LGHNA and CDR2 YSLEER. The CDR3 here is CASSQEYSSLRNEQYF. In DNA, the CDR3 is TGCGCCAGCAGCCAAGAATATTCCAGTCTGCGGAACGAGCAGTACTTC.

The genes are TRBV27 and TRBJ2-7; no firm D call. CDR3 length equals 11 residues. The germline V and J ends were trimmed by 4 bases and 5 bases, with 6 bases remaining between them. CDR1 and CDR2 (germline): MNHEY, SMNVEV (reference sequence). CDR3 bases: TGTGCCAGCAGTTCTCAGGACGAGCAGTACTTC. It codes for CASSSQDEQYF.

This clone showed up just a few times. The rearrangement joins TRBV4-1 to TRBJ2-3; 9 nucleotides line up with TRBD2. Unmatched junction bases numbered 8, after V lost 0 bases and J lost 1 base. Germline CDR1 MGHRA, CDR2 YSYEKL. CDR3 length: 18 amino acids. The chain's CDR3 is CASSQDGFLAGRTDTQYF. DNA of the CDR3: TGCGCCAGCAGCCAAGATGGGTTTCTAGCGGGGCGCACAGATACGCAGTATTTT.

The J gene is TRBJ1-2, the V gene TRBV13; 7 bases align to TRBD1. The CDR3 loop spans 14 amino acids. Per the germline V gene, CDR1 is PRHDT and CDR2 is FYEKMQ (reference sequence). V dropped 5 bases and J dropped 6; count of bases not matched to a gene: 9. The CDR3 is CASSAGRGLDGYTF. CDR3 DNA sequence: TGTGCCAGCAGCGCCGGGAGGGGGCTTGATGGCTACACCTTC.

V gene TRBV7-3 combines with J gene TRBJ1-6; 8 positions match TRBD1. The length of the CDR3 is 13 residues. V shed 5 bases and J 10 bases; nucleotides not matched to a gene: 4. Germline assignment: CDR1 SGHTA and CDR2 FQGTGA. CDR3 amino acids: CASSLDRDSPLHF. CDR3 nucleotide sequence: TGTGCCAGCAGCCTGGACAGGGACTCACCCCTCCACTTT.

Of note for this clone: One junction end disagrees with the germline gene, perhaps due to a read error. The V gene is TRBV6-1, the J gene TRBJ2-1, with D tentatively TRBD2 (5 bases). The CDR3 runs 16 residues. The germline gives CDR1 MNHNS, CDR2 SASEGT. The CDR3 nucleotides read TGTGCCAGCAGGGAAGAGCGGAGGCCCTCCTACAATGAGCAGTTCTTC. Its protein is CASREERRPSYNEQFF.

This clone has a handful of counts. Here the CDR3 DNA reads TGTGCCATCAGCGGGAGGGACTACGAGCAGTACTTC. This translates into CAISGRDYEQYF. The chain carries TRBV10-3 and TRBJ2-7; 8 nucleotides line up with TRBD2. CDR1 and CDR2 (germline): ENHRY, SYGVKD. The trim removed 6 bases at V and 3 bases at J, leaving 1 base unmatched. This CDR3 is 12 amino acids long.

The chain is built from TRBV7-3 and TRBJ2-5, with 7 bases lining up with TRBD2. Looked up from germline, CDR1 is SGHTA and CDR2 is FQGTGA. The CDR3 spans 13 residues. V was pared by 5 bases and J by 1 base, with 1 base of the junction left unmatched. CDR3 region: CASSGGGQETQYF. DNA of the CDR3: TGTGCCAGCAGCGGCGGGGGCCAAGAGACCCAGTACTTC.

This clone was detected only a few times. The chain has TRBV7-2 and TRBJ1-4; D perhaps matches TRBD1 (5 bases). V was shortened by 7 bases and J by 5 bases, with 20 bases between the two germline ends. Germline CDR1 SGHTA, CDR2 FQGNSA. This CDR3 contains 16 residues. This CDR3 reads CASNDLRGRGNEKLFF. In DNA form, the CDR3 reads TGTGCCAGCAACGATTTACGAGGACGGGGGAATGAAAAACTGTTTTTT.

This chain joins TRBV11-2 and TRBJ2-7; possibly TRBD2 for D (6 bases). Germline V gene sequence: CDR1 SGHAT, CDR2 FQNNGV. This CDR3 is 14 amino acids long. Trimming removed 6 bases from V and 1 base from J, with 13 bases in between. The CDR3 loop is CASRSRDSSYEQYF. DNA for the CDR3: TGTGCCAGCAGAAGCCGGGACTCGTCCTACGAGCAGTACTTC.

The chain recombines TRBV2 with TRBJ2-4, with no clear D. This CDR3 is 16 amino acids long. Per the germline V gene, CDR1 is SNHLY and CDR2 is FYNNEI. Trimming took off 5 bases at V and 1 base at J, with 15 bases between the two ends. The CDR3 sequence is CASSPLKAGAKNIQYF. In nucleotides, the CDR3 is TGTGCCAGCAGTCCCCTTAAAGCTGGTGCCAAAAACATTCAGTACTTC. Complete variable domain (other parts from reference TRBV2 and TRBJ2-4): EPEVTQTPSHQVTQMGQEVILRCVPISNHLYFYWYRQILGQKVEFLVSFYNNEISEKSEIFDDQFSVERPDGSNFTLKIRSTKLEDSAMYFCASSPLKAGAKNIQYFGAGTRLSVL.

A word on this clone: The germline gene is not matched at one end of the junction; a read error may be the cause. The gene calls are TRBV5-1 and TRBJ2-3, with D maybe TRBD2 (6 bases). The CDR3 is 13 residues long. Germline values: CDR1 SGHRS, CDR2 YFSETQ. Here the CDR3 DNA reads TGCGCCAGCAGATTGGGACGGGAGGATACGCAGTATTTT. Protein: CASRLGREDTQYF.

J is TRBJ2-7 and V is TRBV10-3; 7 bases are a match to TRBD1. The CDR3 spans 14 residues. Germline lookup yields CDR1 ENHRY and CDR2 SYGVKD. J lost 2 bases, V lost 2 bases, and 3 bases had no gene match. CDR3 in amino acids: CAISEDREPYEQYF. The CDR3 DNA follows: TGTGCCATCAGTGAGGACAGGGAACCCTACGAGCAGTACTTC.

This clone was detected only once. This rearrangement joins TRBV15 to TRBJ2-5; 7 bases agree with TRBD2. The ends lost 1 base at V and 0 bases at J; junction bases unmatched: 8. CDR3 length: 17 amino acids. Germline V gives CDR1 LNHNV, CDR2 YYDKDF (reference sequence). In DNA, the CDR3 is TGTGCCACCAGCAGAGTGTGGAGTAGCGGGTACCAAGAGACCCAGTACTTC. Translating gives CATSRVWSSGYQETQYF.

The gene calls are TRBV4-3 and TRBJ2-2, with 8 bases identical to TRBD1. V gave up 4 bases and J gave up 7 bases; unmatched junction bases: 17. CDR3 size: 18 residues. CDR1 is LGHNA, CDR2 YSLEER, per germline. CDR3 bases: TGCGCCAGCAGCCCCAATGAAATGGGACAGGCAATCTTCGGGGAGCTGTTTTTT. It codes for CASSPNEMGQAIFGELFF.